This TCR beta chain was identified in a study of Graves' ophthalmopathy and Graves' hyperthyroidism listed by TCRdb under 2018. With respect to the entire study: Hyperthyroidism was considered stable if no progression to ophthalmopathy occurred within 18 months of follow-up. After sampling, hyperthyroidism patients received methimazole starting at 30 mg daily, and ophthalmopathy patients received high-dose intravenous methylprednisolone. To explore V-J signatures distinguishing ophthalmopathy from hyperthyroidism, a discovery set of roughly 98 patients (more than 40 ophthalmopathy, 57 stable hyperthyroidism) was enrolled. In total, 135 blood samples were TCR-sequenced: under 45 ophthalmopathy, about 75 hyperthyroidism and about 17 hyperthyroidism-to-ophthalmopathy patients. The study used TCR beta repertoire signatures to distinguish Graves' ophthalmopathy from Graves' hyperthyroidism and to predict progression to ophthalmopathy. In roughly 6 hyperthyroidism patients, the T-cell repertoires found in thyroid tissue were compared with those found in blood. An independent validation cohort was composed of roughly 18 hyperthyroidism patients and around 16 patients who later progressed from hyperthyroidism to ophthalmopathy. The research as a whole found: Sample size was not predetermined statistically, and investigators were not blinded to group allocation. Among expanded thyroid clonotypes with frequency above 0.001, most also showed up in blood, which suggests that blood repertoires may reflect the thyroid immune response. In validation, the model predicted ophthalmopathy progression with about 64% sensitivity and about 73% specificity; 12 predicted patients were CT-confirmed with GO in a median of around 6.5 months. In cross-validation, the 13-signature model distinguished ophthalmopathy from stable hyperthyroidism with around 86% sensitivity and about 81% specificity, while in the test set the corresponding values were about 80% and 75%.

Hyperthyroidism patients were newly diagnosed, with disease duration under 2 months, and aged 18 to 65 years. Patients were excluded if they had other autoimmune diseases, uncontrolled infections, pregnancy or lactation. Clinical symptoms, serum thyroxine, TRAb, thyroid ultrasound and orbital computed tomography were used for diagnosis. Total RNA was extracted using Trizol reagent, and RNA quality was checked on an Agilent 2100 Bioanalyzer. For repertoire sequencing, TCR beta CDR3 regions were amplified from RNA transcripts. HTBI primers and the Qiagen OneStep RT-PCR kit were used in a first-round RT-PCR, which was followed by a second-round multiplex PCR, size selection and purification. Libraries were sequenced paired-end with 100 bp reads on an Illumina HiSeq2000. In the authors' own workflow: Reads were processed with SOAPnuke, discarding reads with adapters, uncalled bases, mean Phred below 15, or no exact constant-primer or identifier match. COPE v1.2.5 was used to merge high-quality paired reads. Unique nucleotide sequences were defined as clonotypes and aligned to IMGT TRB V, D and J references using MiTCR v1.1. Only V-J combinations with frequency above 0.0001 were analysed, covering about 99% of repertoires. For each V-J combination, a TCR clonal expansion and chaos score was defined as F50 clonal expansion divided by the chaos observed in the TCRdist matrix. Welch's t-statistics and random forest were used to reduce features to 13 V-J combinations, which were fed into a naive Bayes classifier. Thyroid-blood repertoire similarity was quantified with the Morisita-Horn index. TCRdb trimmed the raw reads at Q25, called clones with MiXCR and kept productive beta chains. When rows share a CDR3 protein, they turn into one entry using the most common DNA and genes. TCRdb assigned the V and J calls; the authors' analysis was not used. The table for this sample lists some 1.1 million distinct CDR3 sequences; roughly two fifths of them were counted only once. Over 8.5% of the sample comes from the top ten.

On this clonotype itself: The antigen this receptor binds is unknown. No base quality information exists; no much larger clone differs at one position.

The receptor was isolated from an adult man with Graves' hyperthyroidism. Input material: peripheral blood or thyroid tissue (not recorded which).

The CDR3 region reads CSAGTGGDQPQHF. The DNA sequence is TGCAGCGCTGGGACAGGGGGAGATCAGCCCCAGCATTTT. The chain joins TRBV29-1 to TRBJ1-5; 11 central nucleotides agree with TRBD1. The V end gives up 7 bases and the J end 5 bases, leaving 4 bases in the junction not matched to a gene. CDR1 and CDR2 (SQVTM, ANQGSEA) derive from the germline V gene. The CDR3 sequence holds 13 residues, the cysteine and phenylalanine included. Only CDR3 DNA is held: 39 bases, read in frame from base 1. With the rest looked up from the reference TRBV29-1 and TRBJ1-5 genes rather than sequenced, the full variable domain is SAVISQKPSRDICQRGTSLTIQCQVDSQVTMMFWYRQQPGQSLTLIATANQGSEATYESGFVIDKFPISRPNLTFSTLTVSNMSPEDSSIYLCSAGTGGDQPQHFGDGTRLSIL.